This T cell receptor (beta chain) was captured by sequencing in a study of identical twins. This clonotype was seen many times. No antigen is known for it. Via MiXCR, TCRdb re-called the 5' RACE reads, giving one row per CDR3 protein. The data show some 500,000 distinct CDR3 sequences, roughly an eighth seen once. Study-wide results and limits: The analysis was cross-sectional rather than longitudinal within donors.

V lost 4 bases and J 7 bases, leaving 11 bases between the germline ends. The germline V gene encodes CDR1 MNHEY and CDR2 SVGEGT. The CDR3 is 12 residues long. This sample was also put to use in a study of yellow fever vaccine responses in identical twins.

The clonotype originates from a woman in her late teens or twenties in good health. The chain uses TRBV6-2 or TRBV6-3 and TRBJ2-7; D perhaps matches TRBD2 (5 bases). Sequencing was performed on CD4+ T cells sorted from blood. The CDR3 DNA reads TGTGCCAGCAGTTCGAGGGTTGAGGAGCAGTACTTC. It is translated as CASSSRVEEQYF.